This entry describes one T cell receptor (beta chain). The data were obtained in a study of memory CD4+ T cells and cytomegalovirus serostatus. The length of the CDR3 is 12 residues. Germline V CDR1 and CDR2: GTSNPN, SVGIG (reference sequence). The V and J ends lost 2 bases and 11 bases respectively, with 13 bases between them. The sort gate was single viable CD3+CD4+CD8-CD45RO+ cells for memory CD4+ T cells. Only in-frame clones appear in the TCRdb table, and some are missing; sequencing was by immunoSEQ multiplex PCR. The table shows around 50,000 clones, with around 82% occurring only once. The chain uses TRBV30 and TRBJ2-4; D is unclear. The clonotype comes from an adult in good health and CMV-seronegative. The sample comprised memory CD4+ T cells from blood. CDR3 DNA sequence: TGTGCCTGGAGTCCCCCAGGCCAGGTTCAGTACTTC. This codes for CAWSPPGQVQYF.